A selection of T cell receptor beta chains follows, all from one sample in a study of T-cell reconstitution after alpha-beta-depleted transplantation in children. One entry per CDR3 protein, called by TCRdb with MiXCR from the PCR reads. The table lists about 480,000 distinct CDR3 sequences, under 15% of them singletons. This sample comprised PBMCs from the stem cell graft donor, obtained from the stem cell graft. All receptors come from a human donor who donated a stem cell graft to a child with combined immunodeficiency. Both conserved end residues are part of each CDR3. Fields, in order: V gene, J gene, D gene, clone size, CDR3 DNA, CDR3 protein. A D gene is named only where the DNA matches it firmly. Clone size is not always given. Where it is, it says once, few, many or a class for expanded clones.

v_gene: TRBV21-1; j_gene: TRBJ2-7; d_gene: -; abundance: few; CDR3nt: TGTGCCAGCAGCAAAGTACTGTTACGACAGGGGTCTCTGGAAAGGTCCTACGAGCAGTACTTC; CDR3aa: CASSKVLLRQGSLERSYEQYF
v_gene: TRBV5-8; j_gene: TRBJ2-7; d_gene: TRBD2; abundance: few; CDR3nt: TGTGCCAGCAGCCCTATACTAGCGGGGCATTACGAGCAGTACTTC; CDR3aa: CASSPILAGHYEQYF
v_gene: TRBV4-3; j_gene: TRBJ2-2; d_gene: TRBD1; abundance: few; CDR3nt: TGCGCCAGCAGCCCAGGGACAGGGGTTTTGGGAACCGGGGAGCTGTTTTTT; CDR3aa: CASSPGTGVLGTGELFF
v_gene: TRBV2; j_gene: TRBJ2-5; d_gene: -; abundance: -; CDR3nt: TGTGCCAGCAAGGCCAGGCGGGGAGAGACCCAGTACTTC; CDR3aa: CASKARRGETQYF
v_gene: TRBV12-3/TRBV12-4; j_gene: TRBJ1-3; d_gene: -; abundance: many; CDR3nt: TGTGCCAGCAGTCAGCCTTACTCTGGAAACACCATATATTTT; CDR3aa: CASSQPYSGNTIYF
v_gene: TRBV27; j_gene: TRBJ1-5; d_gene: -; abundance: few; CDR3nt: TGTGCCAGCAGTTCCGCTAGGGGTTATAGCGATCAGCCCCAGCATTTT; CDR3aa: CASSSARGYSDQPQHF
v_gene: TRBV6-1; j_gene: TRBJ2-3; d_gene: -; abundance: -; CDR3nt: TGTGCCAGCAACCTACTGGGGGCCGGAGATACGCAGTATTTT; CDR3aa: CASNLLGAGDTQYF
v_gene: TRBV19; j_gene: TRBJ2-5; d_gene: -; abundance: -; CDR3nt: TGTGCCAGTGGATTCAGGGGTTTTAGAGAGACCCAGTACTTC; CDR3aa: CASGFRGFRETQYF
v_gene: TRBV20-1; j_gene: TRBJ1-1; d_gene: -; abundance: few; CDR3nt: TGCAGTGCCCAGAGGGGCACTGAAGCTTTCTTT; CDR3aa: CSAQRGTEAFF
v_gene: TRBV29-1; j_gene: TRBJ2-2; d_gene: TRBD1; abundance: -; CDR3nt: TGCAGCGTTGAAAAATACAGGGGTTACACCGGGGAGCTGTTTTTT; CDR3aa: CSVEKYRGYTGELFF
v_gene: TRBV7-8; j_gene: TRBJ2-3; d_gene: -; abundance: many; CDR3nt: TGTGCCAGCAGCTCGCGTACCCCTAGTGGTACAGATACGCAGTATTTT; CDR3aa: CASSSRTPSGTDTQYF
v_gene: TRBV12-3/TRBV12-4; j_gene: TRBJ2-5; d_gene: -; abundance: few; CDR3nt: TGTGCCAGCAGTTTAGAAAGGCTTAGAGGTTCGGAGACCCAGTACTTC; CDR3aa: CASSLERLRGSETQYF
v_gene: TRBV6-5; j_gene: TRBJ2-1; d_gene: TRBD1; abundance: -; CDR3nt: TGTGCCAGCAGTTTTTGGGGACAGGGGGCGGATTACAATGAGCAGTTCTTC; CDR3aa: CASSFWGQGADYNEQFF
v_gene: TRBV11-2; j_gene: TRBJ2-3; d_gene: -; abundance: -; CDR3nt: TGTGCCAGCAGCCCGGAGCGGCTCGGAGATACGCAGTATTTT; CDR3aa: CASSPERLGDTQYF
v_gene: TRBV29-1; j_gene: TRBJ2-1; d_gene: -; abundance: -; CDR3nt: TGCAGCGTTGAAGGAGGATGGAATGTAGGTCGGAATGAGCAGTTCTTC; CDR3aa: CSVEGGWNVGRNEQFF
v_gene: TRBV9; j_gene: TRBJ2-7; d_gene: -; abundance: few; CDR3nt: TGTGCCAGCAGCGTATACGGGCCGGGGGAGCAGTACTTC; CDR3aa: CASSVYGPGEQYF
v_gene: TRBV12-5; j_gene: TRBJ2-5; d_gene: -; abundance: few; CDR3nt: TGTGCTAGTGGCCCATTTTTGGGTGCGACCCAGTACTTC; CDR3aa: CASGPFLGATQYF
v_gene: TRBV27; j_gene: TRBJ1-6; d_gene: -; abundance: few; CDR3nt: TGTGCCAGCAGTTTTGGCCCCGTGGAACCCCTCCACTTT; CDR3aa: CASSFGPVEPLHF
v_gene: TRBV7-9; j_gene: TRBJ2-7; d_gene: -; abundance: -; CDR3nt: TGTGCCAGCAGCATTACTAGGGTATCCTACGAGCAGTACTTC; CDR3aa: CASSITRVSYEQYF
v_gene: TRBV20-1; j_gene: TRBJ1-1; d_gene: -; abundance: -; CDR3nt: TGCAGTGCTAGAGACGGGGTAAACACTGAAGCTTTCTTT; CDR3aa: CSARDGVNTEAFF
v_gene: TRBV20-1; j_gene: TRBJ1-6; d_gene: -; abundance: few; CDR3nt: TGCAGTGCTAGCGGCAGGGTCGGTTCACCCCTCCACTTT; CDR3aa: CSASGRVGSPLHF
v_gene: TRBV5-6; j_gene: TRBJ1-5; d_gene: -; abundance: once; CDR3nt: TGTGCCAGCAGCTTAGGACAGTATGGCAATCAGCCCCAGCATTTT; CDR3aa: CASSLGQYGNQPQHF
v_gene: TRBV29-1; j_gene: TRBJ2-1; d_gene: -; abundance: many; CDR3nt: TGCAGCATCCGGGACGCCTCACGCAATTCGGGGCAGTTCTTC; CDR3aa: CSIRDASRNSGQFF
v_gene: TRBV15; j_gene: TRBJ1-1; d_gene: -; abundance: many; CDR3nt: TGTGCCACCAGCAGAGATCTCAGGGTTACTGAAGCTTTCTTT; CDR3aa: CATSRDLRVTEAFF
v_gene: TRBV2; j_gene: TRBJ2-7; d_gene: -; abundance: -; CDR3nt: TGTGCCAGCAGGAGCGGAGTCTACGAGCAGTACTTC; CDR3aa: CASRSGVYEQYF
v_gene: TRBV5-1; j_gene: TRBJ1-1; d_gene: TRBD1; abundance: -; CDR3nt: TGCGCCAGCAGCTTGCAAGGGACAGGGAACACTGAAGCTTTCTTT; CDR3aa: CASSLQGTGNTEAFF
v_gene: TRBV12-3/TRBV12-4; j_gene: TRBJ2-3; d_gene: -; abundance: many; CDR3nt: TGTGCCAGCAGTCCAATCGTAAGGGATACGCAGTATTTT; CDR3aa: CASSPIVRDTQYF
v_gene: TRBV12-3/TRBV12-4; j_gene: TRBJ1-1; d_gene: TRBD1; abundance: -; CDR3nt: TGTGCCAGCAGAAGAGACAGGGGCGCCACTGAAGCTTTCTTT; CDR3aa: CASRRDRGATEAFF
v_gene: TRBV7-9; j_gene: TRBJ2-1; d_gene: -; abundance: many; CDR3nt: TGTGCCAGCAGCTTCTCTGGGGGTTTTGTCATTGTGAGTGAGCAGTTCTTC; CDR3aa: CASSFSGGFVIVSEQFF
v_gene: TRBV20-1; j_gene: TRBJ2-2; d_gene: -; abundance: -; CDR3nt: TGCAGTGCTAGAGTTGGAGGGGGGGACACCGGGGAGCTGTTTTTT; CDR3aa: CSARVGGGDTGELFF
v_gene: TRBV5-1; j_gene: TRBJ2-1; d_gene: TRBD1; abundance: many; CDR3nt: TGCGCCAGCACCCGGACAGGGTGGAATGAGCAGTTCTTC; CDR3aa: CASTRTGWNEQFF
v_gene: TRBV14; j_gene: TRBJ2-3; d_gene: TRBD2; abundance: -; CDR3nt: TGTGCCAGCAGCCAAGAGGCGGCGGGGGAAGATACGCAGTATTTT; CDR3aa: CASSQEAAGEDTQYF
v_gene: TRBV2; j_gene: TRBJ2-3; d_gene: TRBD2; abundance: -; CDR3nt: TGTGCCAGCAGTAGACTAGCGGGGGGGCTTGAAGATACGCAGTATTTT; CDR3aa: CASSRLAGGLEDTQYF
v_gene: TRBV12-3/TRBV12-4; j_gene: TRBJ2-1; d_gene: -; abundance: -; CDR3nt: TGTGCCAGCAGCTCCCCCCCCGGGACACTATCCTACAATGAGCAGTTCTTC; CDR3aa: CASSSPPGTLSYNEQFF
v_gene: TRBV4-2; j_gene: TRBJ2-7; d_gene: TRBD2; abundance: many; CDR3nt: TGTGCCAGCAGCCAAGAGGGGGTTAGCGGGGGGGCGTATGAGCAGTACTTC; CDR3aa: CASSQEGVSGGAYEQYF
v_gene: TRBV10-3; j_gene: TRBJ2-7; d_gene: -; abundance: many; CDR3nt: TGTGCCACGGAAGGGTATTCCTACGAGCAGTACTTC; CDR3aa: CATEGYSYEQYF
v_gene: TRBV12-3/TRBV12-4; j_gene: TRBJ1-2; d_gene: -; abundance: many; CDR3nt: TGTGCCAGCATGTCGACGGGCCTCAACTATGGCTACACCTTC; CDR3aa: CASMSTGLNYGYTF
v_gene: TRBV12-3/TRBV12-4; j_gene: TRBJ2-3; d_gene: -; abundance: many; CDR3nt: TGTGCCAGCAGTTTACGAGAGGCGGAAACAGATACGCAGTATTTT; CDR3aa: CASSLREAETDTQYF
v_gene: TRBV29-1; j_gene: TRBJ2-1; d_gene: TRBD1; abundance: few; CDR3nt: TGCAGCGTACCAGCGGACAGGGGGCTGAATGAGCAGTTCTTC; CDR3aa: CSVPADRGLNEQFF
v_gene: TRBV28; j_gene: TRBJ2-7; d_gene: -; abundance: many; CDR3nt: TGTGCCAGCAGTTCCCCCAGGGCCTACGAGCAGTACTTC; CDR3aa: CASSSPRAYEQYF
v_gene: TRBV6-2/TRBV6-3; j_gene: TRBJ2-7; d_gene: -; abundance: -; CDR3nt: TGTGCCACTCACGACGGTATCGAGCAGTACTTC; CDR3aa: CATHDGIEQYF
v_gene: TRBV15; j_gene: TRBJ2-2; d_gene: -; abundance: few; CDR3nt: TGTGCCACCAGCAGAGATCTGACGAACACCGGGGAGCTGTTTTTT; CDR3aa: CATSRDLTNTGELFF
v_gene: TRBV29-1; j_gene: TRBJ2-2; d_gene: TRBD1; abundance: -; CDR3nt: TGCAGCGCCGCCCGACAGGGAAACACCGGGGAGCTGTTTTTT; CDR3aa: CSAARQGNTGELFF
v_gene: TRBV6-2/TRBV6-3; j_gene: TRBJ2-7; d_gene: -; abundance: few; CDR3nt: TGTGCCAGCAGTTACCCACACCCACGGACTATAGGTGGCGAGCAGTACTTC; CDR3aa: CASSYPHPRTIGGEQYF
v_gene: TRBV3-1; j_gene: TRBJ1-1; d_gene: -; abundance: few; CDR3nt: TGTGCCAGCAGGAGGGGCTGGAACACTGAAGCTTTCTTT; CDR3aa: CASRRGWNTEAFF
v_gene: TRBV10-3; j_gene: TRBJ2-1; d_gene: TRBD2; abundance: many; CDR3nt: TGTGCCATCAGTCCGGGACTAACCAATGAGCAGTTCTTC; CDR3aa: CAISPGLTNEQFF